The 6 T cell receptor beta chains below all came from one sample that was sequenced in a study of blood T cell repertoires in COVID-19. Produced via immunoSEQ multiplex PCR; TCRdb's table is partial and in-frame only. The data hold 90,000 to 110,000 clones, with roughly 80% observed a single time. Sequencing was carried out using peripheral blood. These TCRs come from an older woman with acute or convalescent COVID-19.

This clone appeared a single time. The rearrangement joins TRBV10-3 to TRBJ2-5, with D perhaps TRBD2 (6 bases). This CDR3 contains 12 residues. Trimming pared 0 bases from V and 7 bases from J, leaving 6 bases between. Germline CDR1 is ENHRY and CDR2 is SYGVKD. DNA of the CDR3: TGTGCCATCAGTGAGTCGGGGGGGACCCAGTACTTC. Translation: CAISESGGTQYF.

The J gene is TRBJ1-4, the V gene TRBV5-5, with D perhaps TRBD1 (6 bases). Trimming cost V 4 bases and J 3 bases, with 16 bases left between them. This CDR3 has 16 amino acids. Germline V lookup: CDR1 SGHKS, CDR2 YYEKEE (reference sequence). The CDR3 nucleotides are TGTGCCAGCAGCACCGCCTACAGGGCGCCTAATGAAAAACTGTTTTTT. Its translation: CASSTAYRAPNEKLFF.

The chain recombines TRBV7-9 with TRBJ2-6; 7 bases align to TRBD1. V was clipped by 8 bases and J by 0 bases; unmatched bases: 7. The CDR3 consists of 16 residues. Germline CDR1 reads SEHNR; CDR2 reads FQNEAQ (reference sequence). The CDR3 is CASRDSFYSGANVLTF. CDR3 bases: TGTGCCAGCCGGGACAGTTTTTACTCTGGGGCCAACGTCCTGACTTTC.

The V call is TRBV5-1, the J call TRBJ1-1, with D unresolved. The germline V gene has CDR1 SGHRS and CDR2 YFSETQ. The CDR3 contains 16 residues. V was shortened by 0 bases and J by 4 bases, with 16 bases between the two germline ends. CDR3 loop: CASSLDDGGGGTEAFF. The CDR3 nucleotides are TGCGCCAGCAGCTTGGATGACGGCGGAGGTGGCACTGAAGCTTTCTTT.

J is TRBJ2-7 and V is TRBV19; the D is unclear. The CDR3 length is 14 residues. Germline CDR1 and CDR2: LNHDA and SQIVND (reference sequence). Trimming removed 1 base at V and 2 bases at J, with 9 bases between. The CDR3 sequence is CASSIVGRTYEQYF. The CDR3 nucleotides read TGTGCCAGTAGTATAGTCGGCAGGACCTACGAGCAGTACTTC.

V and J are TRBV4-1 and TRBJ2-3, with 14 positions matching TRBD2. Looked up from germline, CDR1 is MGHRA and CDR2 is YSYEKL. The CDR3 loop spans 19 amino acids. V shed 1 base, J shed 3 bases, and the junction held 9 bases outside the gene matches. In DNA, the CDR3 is TGCGCCAGCAGCCAAGTATGGACTAGCGGGGGGCGGAGGACAGATACGCAGTATTTT. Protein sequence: CASSQVWTSGGRRTDTQYF.